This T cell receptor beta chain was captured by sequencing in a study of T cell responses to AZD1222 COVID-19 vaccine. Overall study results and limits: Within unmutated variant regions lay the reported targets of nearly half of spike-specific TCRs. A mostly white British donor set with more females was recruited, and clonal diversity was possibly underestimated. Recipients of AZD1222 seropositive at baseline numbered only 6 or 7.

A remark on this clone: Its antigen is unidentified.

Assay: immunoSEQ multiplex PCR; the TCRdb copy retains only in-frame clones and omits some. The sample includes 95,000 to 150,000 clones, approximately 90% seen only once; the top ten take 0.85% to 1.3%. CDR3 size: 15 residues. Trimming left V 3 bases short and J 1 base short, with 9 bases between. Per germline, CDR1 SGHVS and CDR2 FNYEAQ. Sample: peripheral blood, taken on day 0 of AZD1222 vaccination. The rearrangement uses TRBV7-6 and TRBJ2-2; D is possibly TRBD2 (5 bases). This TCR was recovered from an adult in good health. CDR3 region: CASSFLAGNTGELFF. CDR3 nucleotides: TGTGCCAGCAGCTTTTTGGCGGGGAACACCGGGGAGCTGTTTTTT.